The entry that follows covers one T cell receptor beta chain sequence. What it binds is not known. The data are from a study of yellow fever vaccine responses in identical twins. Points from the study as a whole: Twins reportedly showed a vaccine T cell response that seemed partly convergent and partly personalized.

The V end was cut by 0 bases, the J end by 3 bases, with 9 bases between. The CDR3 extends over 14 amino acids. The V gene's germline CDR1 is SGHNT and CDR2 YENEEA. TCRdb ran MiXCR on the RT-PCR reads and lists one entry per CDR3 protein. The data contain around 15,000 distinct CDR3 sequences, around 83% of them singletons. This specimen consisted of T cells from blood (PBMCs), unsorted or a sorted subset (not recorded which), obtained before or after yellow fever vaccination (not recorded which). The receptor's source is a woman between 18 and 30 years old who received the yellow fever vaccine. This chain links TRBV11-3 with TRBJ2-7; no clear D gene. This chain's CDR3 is CASSLDQAHYEQYF. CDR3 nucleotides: TGTGCCAGCAGCTTAGACCAGGCACACTACGAGCAGTACTTC.